In this sample, the clone carrying this T cell receptor (beta chain) turned up many times. The antigen is unknown. Peripheral blood, roughly 9.3 milliliters per donor, was collected. Total RNA extraction produced at least 5 micrograms (per sample) for the study. This entry comes from a study of blood T cells in healthy people across ages. Broader study findings: Expanded clonotype shifts may have been confounded, as the donors had an unknown CMV status. From one million sequenced T cells, diversity estimates were lower bounds.

V trimming: 6 bases; J trimming: 8 bases; junction bases outside the gene matches: 8. CDR3 length: 15 amino acids. Germline V gene lookup returns CDR1 MNHEY and CDR2 SVGEGT. For the second PCR, which ran for about 7 to 12 cycles, a sample-barcoded 5' primer and a J-beta primer mix were used. Using its own MiXCR run on the 5' RACE reads, TCRdb lists one record per CDR3 protein. Among approximately 800,000 distinct CDR3 sequences, approximately 65% were seen once, and the ten largest hold around 30%. The sequence came from a man aged 25-45 years in good health. The J gene is TRBJ2-4, the V gene TRBV6-2 or TRBV6-3; 12 bases are shared with TRBD2. Sequencing input: blood. CDR3 amino acids: CASSRGLAGRDIQYF. Written as DNA, the CDR3 is TGTGCCAGCAGCCGCGGACTAGCGGGGAGAGACATTCAGTACTTC.